A single T cell receptor beta chain is shown here with its context. Its target antigen remains unknown. No quality values exist for individual bases; no much larger clone is one base distant. No immune events, such as infections, were documented for the healthy donors during the collection period. Blood repertoires from healthy donors were used as a training cohort for calibrating time-dependent variance in a beta-binomial model of differential abundance of T-cell clones. The training cohort included around 10 healthy donors, of whom 3 were female and 7 were male. The donors were between about 29 and 65 years old, with an average age of roughly 43 years. Whole blood from each healthy donor was obtained from a commercial supplier and was collected at three time points roughly two weeks apart. For immunosequencing, genomic DNA was extracted from whole blood that had not been sorted. The immunoSEQ Assay, which uses bias-controlled multiplex PCR amplification of genomic DNA, was used to profile TCRbeta CDR3 regions. The study's own analysis went as follows. To quantify the absolute abundance of each unique TCRbeta CDR3 region, the sequences were collapsed and filtered. Differential abundance was tested with a binomial (Fisher-equivalent) model and with a beta-binomial model adding time-dependent variance fitted from healthy donors. Clones with fewer than 5 combined templates were removed, and differential abundance was called for clones with a Benjamini-Hochberg FDR below 0.01. The form v = (b*log(k)+a)^2 was used to model beta-binomial variance as a function of total template count across the two samples. As stored in TCRdb, this immuneACCESS dataset retains in-frame rearrangements with V and J assigned. A fraction of the clones does not appear; measured against another copy, unresolved V genes explain less than half of the discrepancy, and the remainder lacks a known reason. Clone size and V and J calls were adopted from that table, with D and trimming inferred from the DNA. The sample profile shows 84,000 or so clones; roughly 90% of them were found once. Of the sample, around 2.7% falls within the top ten clones.

Inclusive of the bounding cysteine and phenylalanine, the CDR3 is 11 residues long. The retained sequence is limited to the CDR3, 33 bases, with the frame set at the first base. CDR1 and CDR2 (SNHLY, FYNNEI) derive from the germline V gene. The V end loses 7 bases and the J end loses 6 bases, and a stretch of 6 bases separates them. This record belongs to a study of identifying expanded T cells in peripheral blood (dated by TCRdb to about 2019). Study-level background: Technical replicates were generated by sequencing separate aliquots of the same genomic DNA pool, with four replicates compared pairwise.

Study-wide findings and limitations: It was expected by the authors that biological variance in healthy repertoires might increase further over much longer intervals, such as months to years. Both the number of clones called differentially abundant and the false-positive rate were significantly reduced by the beta-binomial model across all healthy-donor time intervals. The binomial model flagged 0.9 to 1.5 differentially abundant clones between technical replicates but around 15 over around two weeks and over 18 over around 4 weeks. For all healthy donors, the variance in clone template counts between approximately 2-week samples rose significantly as total template count increased.

The sequence is built from TRBV2 and TRBJ2-2; no D segment can be confidently identified. The specimen sequenced was blood. The sequence was collected from a person aged 18 to 75 in good health. In nucleotides, the sequence is TGTGCCAGCAAAGAGGCCGGGGAGCTGTTTTTT. This encodes CASKEAGELFF.